One and the same sample provided the 13 T cell receptor beta chains below, sequenced in a study of graft-versus-host responses after intestinal transplantation. Antigens of these TCRs are unknown. The data were produced by immunoSEQ multiplex PCR, yet TCRdb's version contains in-frame clones alone and is incomplete. The table lists roughly 96,000 clones, 75% to 95% of them singletons. The sample here was unstimulated CD8+ T cells sorted from spleen or lymph node cells, taken before intestinal transplant. These receptors were obtained from a human donor who received an intestinal transplant.

This clone was counted a single time. The rearrangement uses TRBV11-2 and TRBJ2-7; D is possibly TRBD1 (6 bases). Germline V gives CDR1 SGHAT, CDR2 FQNNGV. The CDR3 is made up of 14 amino acids. The V end lost 6 bases, the J end lost 1 base, and 13 bases lay between the germline ends. As DNA, the CDR3 is TGTGCCAGCAGGACTACAGGGTCTTCCTACGAGCAGTACTTC. Residues: CASRTTGSSYEQYF. The variable domain in full, with the rest retrieved from reference TRBV11-2 and TRBJ2-7, is EAGVAQSPRYKIIEKRQSVAFWCNPISGHATLYWYQQILGQGPKLLIQFQNNGVVDDSQLPKDRFSAERLKGVDSTLKIQPAKLEDSAVYLCASRTTGSSYEQYFGPGTRLTVT.

This chain joins TRBV7-7 and TRBJ2-5; tentative D call: TRBD1 (6 bases). Germline CDR1 reads SSHAT; CDR2 reads FNYEAQ (reference sequence). The V and J ends lost 0 bases and 5 bases respectively, with 13 bases between them. The length of the CDR3 is 15 residues. The CDR3 DNA is TGTGCCAGCAGCTTAGCGCTTGGGGGCTGGGAGACCCAGTACTTC. It translates to CASSLALGGWETQYF.

The chain links TRBV27 to TRBJ2-1; 8 bases align to TRBD2. The CDR3 has 15 residues. Per the germline V gene, CDR1 is MNHEY and CDR2 is SMNVEV (reference sequence). The V and J ends lost 1 base and 10 bases, in that order; junction bases with no gene match: 9. For the CDR3, the DNA is TGTGCCAGCAGTTTATACAGCGGGGGTCAGGGGGAGCAGTTCTTC. Translating it yields CASSLYSGGQGEQFF.

The J gene is TRBJ2-7, the V gene TRBV28; 9 positions match TRBD2. Germline V gene lookup returns CDR1 MDHEN and CDR2 SYDVKM. The CDR3 extends over 13 amino acids. V lost 9 bases and J lost 1; bases outside the gene matches: 4. The CDR3 loop reads CASSGSGSYEQYF. The CDR3 coding sequence is TGTGCCAGTAGCGGGAGTGGATCCTACGAGCAGTACTTC. The whole variable domain, filled in from reference TRBV28 and TRBJ2-7, reads DVKVTQSSRYLVKRTGEKVFLECVQDMDHENMFWYRQDPGLGLRLIYFSYDVKMKEKGDIPEGYSVSREKKERFSLILESASTNQTSMYLCASSGSGSYEQYFGPGTRLTVT.

This chain links TRBV7-9 with TRBJ2-2; D gene unclear. Trimming pared 7 bases from V and 3 bases from J, leaving 9 bases between. In germline, CDR1 is SEHNR, CDR2 FQNEAQ (reference sequence). The CDR3 spans 13 residues. Here the CDR3 DNA reads TGTGCCAGCATGGAAGCGTACACCGGGGAGCTGTTTTTT. This codes for CASMEAYTGELFF.

The J gene is TRBJ2-3, the V gene TRBV27; the D gene is possibly TRBD2 (5 bases). The CDR3 spans 16 residues. V was cut by 2 bases and J by 2 bases, with 14 bases left in between. The germline V gene has CDR1 MNHEY and CDR2 SMNVEV (reference sequence). This CDR3 reads CASSLRATRDTDTQYF. The CDR3 bases are TGTGCCAGCAGTTTACGGGCAACTAGGGACACAGATACGCAGTATTTT.

This rearrangement joins TRBV14 to TRBJ1-1, with D maybe TRBD1 (5 bases). The CDR3 totals 14 residues. V gave up 1 base and J gave up 6 bases, with 12 bases separating them. Germline CDR1 and CDR2: SGHDN and FVKESK. The CDR3 DNA is TGTGCCAGCAGCCAAGCAGGGTGGCAGGCTGAAGCTTTCTTT. It encodes CASSQAGWQAEAFF.

This clone was counted once. This rearrangement joins TRBV27 to TRBJ1-6; the match to TRBD1 covers 7 bases. Trimming at V came to 3 bases and at J to 7 bases, leaving 12 bases not matched to a gene. The CDR3 is 17 residues long. Germline CDR1 and CDR2: MNHEY and SMNVEV (reference sequence). CDR3 sequence: CASSFHPQGGGNSPLHF. DNA of the CDR3: TGTGCCAGCAGTTTTCACCCTCAAGGGGGCGGGAATTCACCCCTCCACTTT.

This clone was detected once. The rearrangement joins TRBV2 to TRBJ1-4, with 7 bases lining up with TRBD1. The germline V gene encodes CDR1 SNHLY and CDR2 FYNNEI. The J segment lost 7 bases and the V segment lost 0 bases, leaving 5 bases of the junction unmatched. This CDR3 comprises 15 residues. CDR3 DNA: TGTGCCAGCAGTGAAGCGGACAGGAAGTTTGAAAAACTGTTTTTT. Translated: CASSEADRKFEKLFF.

This chain joins TRBV5-1 and TRBJ2-7, with TRBD1 as a possible D gene (6 bases). There are 16 residues in the CDR3. CDR1 and CDR2 from the germline V gene are SGHRS and YFSETQ. Trimming removed 4 bases at V and 4 bases at J, with 21 bases between. The CDR3 reads CASSPGDTTFAYEQYF. CDR3 sequence (DNA): TGCGCCAGCAGCCCCGGGGACACCACCTTCGCTTACGAGCAGTACTTC.

Concerning this clone itself: The same CDR3 arises from other DNA sequences in this sample as well. The rearrangement uses TRBV5-1 and TRBJ1-1; a possible D gene is TRBD1 (6 bases). The CDR3 length is 12 residues. V shed 4 bases and J shed 5 bases, with 9 bases lying between them. Germline-derived CDR1 and CDR2 are SGHRS and YFSETQ. As DNA, the CDR3 is TGCGCCAGCAGCCTAACAGGGACTGAAGCTTTCTTT. Amino acids: CASSLTGTEAFF.

This clone was picked up a small number of times. The chain has TRBV7-2 and TRBJ2-1; D ambiguous. This CDR3 is 12 amino acids long. Trimming stripped 2 bases from V and 10 bases from J, with 9 bases between. The germline CDR1 and CDR2 sequences are SGHTA and FQGNSA. CDR3 coding DNA: TGTGCCAGCAGCTTAATTCAGAGGGAGCAGTTCTTC. Protein sequence: CASSLIQREQFF.

Written as DNA, the CDR3 is TGTGCCAGCAAGCAGGGCGGCACTGAAGCTTTCTTT. Its translation is CASKQGGTEAFF. The chain is built from TRBV6-5 and TRBJ1-1; TRBD1 is a possible D gene (5 bases). CDR3 length: 12 residues. Germline CDR1 reads MNHEY; CDR2 reads SVGAGI. V lost 7 bases, J lost 4 bases, and 10 bases lay in between.